Shown below are 9 T cell receptor beta chains from a single sample sequenced in a study of blood T cell repertoires in COVID-19. The protocol was immunoSEQ multiplex PCR, while the TCRdb copy is restricted to in-frame clones and leaves out a portion. The table shows a few hundred thousand clones, with 89% occurring only once. The sequencing input was peripheral blood. These receptors all come from a man aged 40-49 years with acute or convalescent COVID-19.

This chain joins TRBV7-9 and TRBJ1-4, with 7 bases identical to TRBD1. Losses at the gene ends were 3 bases for V and 7 bases for J; bases not matched to a gene: 8. The CDR3 is made up of 15 amino acids. The V gene's germline CDR1 is SEHNR and CDR2 FQNEAQ (reference sequence). The CDR3 nucleotides are TGTGCCAGCAGCTTTCCCGGGACAGAGTCTGAAAAACTGTTTTTT. Amino acids: CASSFPGTESEKLFF.

The rearrangement joins TRBV30 to TRBJ1-5; no clear D. This CDR3 is 14 amino acids long. The V gene lost 0 bases and the J gene lost 2 bases, with 8 bases spanning the gap. The germline CDR1 and CDR2 sequences are GTSNPN and SVGIG (reference sequence). CDR3 DNA: TGTGCCTGGAGTGTACCGGTAGGCAATCAGCCCCAGCATTTT. Translation: CAWSVPVGNQPQHF. Full variable domain (rest looked up from reference TRBV30 and TRBJ1-5): SQTIHQWPATLVQPVGSPLSLECTVEGTSNPNLYWYRQAAGRGLQLLFYSVGIGQISSEVPQNLSASRPQDRQFILSSKKLLLSDSGFYLCAWSVPVGNQPQHFGDGTRLSIL.

This chain links TRBV27 with TRBJ2-3, with a weak D call TRBD2 (5 bases). CDR3 length: 14 residues. Trimming cost V 2 bases and J 5 bases, with 11 bases left between them. Germline CDR1 reads MNHEY; CDR2 reads SMNVEV (reference sequence). The CDR3 loop is CASSLTPRGDTQYF. CDR3 DNA sequence: TGTGCCAGCAGTTTAACACCTCGGGGAGATACGCAGTATTTT.

The gene calls are TRBV7-2 and TRBJ2-2, with D possibly matching TRBD1 (6 bases). V lost 7 bases and J lost 2, with 8 bases in between. Per the germline V gene, CDR1 is SGHTA and CDR2 is FQGNSA. CDR3 length: 13 residues. The CDR3 DNA sequence: TGTGCCAGCACGACAGGAAACACCGGGGAGCTGTTTTTT. Translated, it gives CASTTGNTGELFF.

The chain couples TRBV5-4 to TRBJ2-3; possible D gene TRBD2, 6 bases. Looked up from germline, CDR1 is SGHNT and CDR2 is YYREEE (reference sequence). Trimming pared 1 base from V and 3 bases from J, leaving 12 bases between. CDR3 size: 15 residues. Here the CDR3 reads CASSLRGFRTDTQYF. CDR3 sequence (DNA): TGTGCCAGCAGCTTGCGGGGGTTTAGAACAGATACGCAGTATTTT.

Only a few counts were recorded for this clone. V usage is TRBV11-2 and J usage is TRBJ2-7, with 8 bases matching TRBD1. V gave up 3 bases and J gave up 1 base; unmatched junction bases: 8. There are 16 residues in the CDR3. Germline assignment: CDR1 SGHAT and CDR2 FQNNGV. In nucleotides, the CDR3 is TGTGCCAGCAGCTTCTATTTTCGGACAGGGTCCTACGAGCAGTACTTC. This codes for CASSFYFRTGSYEQYF.

V and J are TRBV11-2 and TRBJ2-7; 14 bases map to TRBD2. The V segment lost 5 bases and the J segment 5 bases; nucleotides outside the gene matches: 5. The germline CDR1 and CDR2 sequences are SGHAT and FQNNGV. This CDR3 has 15 residues. Here the CDR3 DNA reads TGTGCCAGCAGCCCCGGGACTAGCGGGGGTGACGAGCAGTACTTC. It is translated as CASSPGTSGGDEQYF.

The chain employs TRBV28 and TRBJ1-2, with 12 bases aligning to TRBD1. CDR1 MDHEN and CDR2 SYDVKM come from the germline V gene. V gave up 7 bases and J gave up 7 bases; unmatched junction bases: 13. This CDR3 is 16 amino acids long. CDR3 nucleotides: TGTGCCAGCAACTTCGGGGACAGGGGGCGCTTGCCTGGCTACACCTTC. Amino acids: CASNFGDRGRLPGYTF.

This clone was counted ten times or more. The V and J genes are TRBV14 and TRBJ1-2, with unresolved D. There are 14 residues in the CDR3. Trimming shortened V by 1 base and J by 7 bases, and 13 bases separated the two germline ends. From germline, CDR1 is SGHDN and CDR2 FVKESK. The CDR3 DNA reads TGTGCCAGCAGCCAAGTAACGGGATTAGGTGGCTACACCTTC. Translation: CASSQVTGLGGYTF.